Sequencing of this TCR beta chain was carried out in a study of T cell responses to AZD1222 COVID-19 vaccine. The study, taken as a whole, reports: In all cases, repertoires were sampled only after the peak T cell response. The donor group comprised mostly white British people and more females; the analysis possibly underestimated clonal diversity. Among AZD1222 vaccinees, only 5 to 7 were seropositive at baseline. Compared with day 0, the breadth and depth of the Spike-specific TCR repertoire rose significantly after two doses of AZD1222.

TCRdb's table, derived via immunoSEQ multiplex PCR, lists solely in-frame clones and lacks some. The sample has about 120,000 clones; about 89% are singletons. Details on this clone: The antigen is not known.

Germline V gene data show CDR1 as SGDLS and CDR2 as YYNGEE. CDR3 length equals 15 residues. The germline V and J ends were trimmed by 3 bases and 4 bases, with 15 bases remaining between them. The sample in question was peripheral blood, obtained on day 0 of AZD1222 vaccination. This TCR was recovered from an adult in good health. The chain has TRBV9 and TRBJ2-3; D may match TRBD1 or TRBD2 (5 bases each). The CDR3 loop is CASSETGTLADTQYF. For the CDR3, the DNA is TGTGCCAGCAGCGAAACCGGGACCCTGGCAGATACGCAGTATTTT.